Reported below is one T cell receptor beta chain. Clones were sequenced by immunoSEQ multiplex PCR, and TCRdb holds only the in-frame ones, with some missing. The top ten clones hold roughly 13% of a sample with some 110,000 clones, around four fifths of them seen once. This sample is part of a study of control samples from healthy donors and cancer patients. V was pared by 4 bases and J by 6 bases, with 9 bases of the junction left unmatched. The germline V gene has CDR1 SGHAT and CDR2 FQDESV (reference sequence). There are 15 residues in the CDR3. Sequenced sample: blood. The clonotype originates from a woman aged 50 to 65 in good health. The chain recombines TRBV11-1 with TRBJ2-1; 7 bases align to TRBD1. The CDR3 loop reads CASSSEPRGINEQFF. The CDR3 nucleotides are TGTGCCAGCAGCTCAGAACCCAGGGGGATCAATGAGCAGTTCTTC.